The entry that follows covers one T cell receptor beta chain sequence. The target of this receptor is not known. No base quality values were provided; no much bigger clone lies one nucleotide off. Library generation was performed with the immunoSEQ multiplex PCR assay. For the multiplex PCR, a mixture combining 60 forward primers for TCR Vbeta segments and 13 reverse primers for TCR Jbeta segments was used. Amplification of the CDR3 region of rearranged TCR beta genes was performed with a multiplex PCR assay on genomic DNA. The amplified TCR beta libraries were sequenced on the Illumina HiSeq System as 87-base-pair reads. Per the source publication's procedure: In a later analysis, tens of millions of unique TCR beta chains were counted across the approximately 640 repertoires, and approximately 11 million of these chains were shared by at least two donors. Raw reads were error-corrected and collapsed into unique sequences by a nearest-neighbor algorithm in which closely related sequences were merged to remove PCR and sequencing errors. V, D and J gene segments were assigned by aligning CDR3 sequences to IMGT reference sequences. Each retained sequence needed at least a six-nucleotide match to both a V gene segment and a J gene segment. Rearrangements were called productive when the CDR3 lacked stop codons and stayed in frame with V and J; all others were non-productive. CDR3 was defined according to IMGT convention as the region running from the second conserved V-encoded cysteine to the conserved J-encoded phenylalanine. The earlier analysis of around 640 of the donors excluded sequences that lacked an unambiguous match to a single V gene segment. An earlier analysis of several hundred of the donors called V segments functional above 56.7% productive rearrangements and segregating when the between-donor standard deviation exceeded 5%. A statistical classification framework was built for diagnosing cytomegalovirus status from the catalog of TCR beta chain sequences. In a later analysis, V and J genes were assigned by comparing TCR nucleotide sequences against IMGT/GENE-DB human TR gene sequences. A later analysis assigned CDR3 sequences and most-parsimonious VDJ recombination scenarios with the TCRdist pipeline. In a later analysis, each TCR beta chain was defined by its CDR3 amino acid sequence together with its V-gene family, and reads without a unique V-gene family were excluded. To address suspected cross-contamination and a sequencing artifact, a later analysis removed 592 highly shared, low-generation-probability nucleotide sequences. For each public chain, a later analysis derived a clonal expansion index from normalized ranks of inferred template counts within each repertoire. In a later analysis, generation probabilities were computed with a VDJ recombination model fitted to out-of-frame rearrangements, and the resulting probabilities were checked against IGoR. In a later analysis, TCR-TCR, TCR-HLA and TCR-CMV co-occurrence was scored with hypergeometric tests, and a repertoire-size bias correction was applied to TCR pairs. To estimate false discovery rates, a later analysis permuted the HLA or CMV assignments 20 times. A later analysis grouped co-occurring TCRs with DBSCAN, adding TCRdist sequence similarity when clustering within HLA-allele-positive subsets. For co-occurrence clustering, repertoires with fewer than 30,000 or more than 120,000 public chains were excluded, along with roughly 5 repertoires with anomalous nucleotide sharing. TCRdb re-hosts the immuneACCESS table, in-frame sequences only. Its copies lack some clones; in the studies checked, an unresolved V gene accounts for under half of them, and the cause for the rest is not known. D and trimming come from the DNA, and the V and J calls and clone size come from that table. This sample has 50,000 to 75,000 clones in its table, and about 80% of those were observed once. Around 3.9% of the sample goes to the ten largest clones.

The source of the sample is a study of cytomegalovirus exposure and HLA in healthy donors (dated by TCRdb to between 2016 and 2019). Turning to the overall study: According to an earlier analysis of around 600 of the donors, 150 million to 200 million T cells yielded roughly 110 million unique TCR beta sequences and 276 Gb of sequence data. Typing coverage varied by locus: roughly 620-640 donors for A, B, C, DRB1 and DQB1; approximately 500 for DQA1; about 570 for DPA1; some 470 for DPB1. An early release that covered some 630 HLA-typed donors contained approximately 300 gigabases of sequencing data and about 93 million unique TCR sequences. In a later genetic analysis, genome-wide SNP genotypes for about three fifths of the roughly 670 donors were used, and that subset was treated as a discovery cohort. High-throughput TCR immunosequencing, statistical association of individual TCRs with disease status, and machine learning were combined to predict cytomegalovirus infection status. Five DR-DQ haplotypes were handled as single units for association and clustering because linkage in the cohort was strong. Every discovery cohort repertoire had been produced on one sequencing platform. Alongside the repertoire data, information on donor age, sex, ethnicity and CMV serostatus was compiled. Across around 400 genotyped donors of the cohort, an average of roughly 250,000 unique TCR beta nucleotide sequences per donor were sequenced, and roughly 20% of those sequences were non-productive. Both class I and class II loci were covered by HLA typing, at four-digit resolution. In an earlier analysis of roughly 540 of the donors, high-throughput TCR beta sequencing was used to judge whether each TCR beta V gene segment behaved as functional or pseudogenic. The study profiled the T cell repertoires of hundreds of subjects by immunosequencing and related them to cytomegalovirus serostatus. In addition to the first cohort of 650 to 750 subjects, a separate validation cohort of 130 or so different subjects was used. Of the 350 to 450 genotyped donors, roughly 85% fell in the genetic ancestry cluster associated with self-reported Caucasian donors. The study aimed to test whether cataloging public T cell receptors could reveal signatures of past pathogen exposure. A later analysis re-analyzed previously published TCR beta repertoires from 666 donors and added high-resolution HLA genotyping to study TCR occurrence patterns. Rather than using new phenotypic data, the later analysis identified candidate immune exposures from TCR beta sequences and from how often those sequences occurred across donors.

Reading from cysteine to phenylalanine, the CDR3 counts 15 amino acids. Just the 45-base CDR3 DNA is kept, in frame starting at base 1. From a lookup of the germline V gene, CDR1 and CDR2 are LGHNA and YSLEER. V has 1 base trimmed and J has 3 bases trimmed; junction bases matching no gene number 6. The cohort was made up of 666 healthy bone marrow donors. All cohort members were sampled while nominally healthy, although unrecorded immune exposures were likely present. The donor was CMV seronegative and was included in the group of 352 seronegative cohort members. A peripheral blood sample was provided by each donor, and peripheral blood mononuclear cells were used for TCR beta sequencing. The Qiagen DNeasy Blood Extraction Kit was used to extract genomic DNA from the blood cell samples. Paper-wide results and their limitations: Roughly uniform sequencing depth across donors was assumed in presence/absence analyses, although this assumption may not hold. In a later analysis, several top co-occurrence clusters were reported to appear linked to parvovirus B19, influenza, CMV and Epstein-Barr virus. A cluster of highly shared sequence variants was judged likely to represent a technical artifact of the sequencing pipeline. The only immune exposure information available for the cohort was CMV serostatus. Cytomegalovirus status was reported to be diagnosed by the classifier with high specificity and sensitivity in both the original and validation cohorts. Because the 87-base-pair reads could not distinguish some IMGT-functional V segments, including TRBV6-2 and TRBV6-3, those segments were excluded. According to a later genetic analysis, donors in an Asian-associated ancestry cluster had fewer N-insertions in productive TCRs than the approximately 630-donor mean. A few of the identified cytomegalovirus-associated TCR beta chains were confirmed in vitro to be specific for cytomegalovirus antigens. An association between a missense DCLRE1C variant and V-gene and J-gene trimming of TCR beta chains was found in a later genetic analysis and replicated in an independent cohort. In a later analysis, the rate of TCR association differed among HLA loci, with DRB1 alleles having the most associated TCRs and HLA-C alleles having the fewest. Strong co-occurrence of HLA alleles, especially DR and DQ, made assigning TCR associations to individual alleles difficult. In the study, approximately 160 TCR beta chains were listed as associated with cytomegalovirus. A later analysis found that most CMV-associated TCR beta chains appeared HLA-restricted, with HLA associations seemingly driven largely by CMV exposure. Because some donors lacked HLA typing at each locus, the association tests relied only on the typed subset. Only TCR beta chains were sequenced in this cohort, and the absence of alpha or paired-chain data limited detectable features. According to the authors, the approach could potentially be generalized to other disease states and immunological phenotypes. Linkage disequilibrium might explain the correlated functional status among segregating V segments, but an unknown experimental factor could not be excluded. In an earlier analysis of more than 450 of the donors, most TCR beta V segments were observed in productive rearrangements about 90% or about 30% of the time, broadly matching IMGT annotations. A further reported finding was that TCR beta sequences accurately predicted the HLA-A and HLA-B alleles for most subjects in the first cohort. Across donors, most TCR sequences were observed very rarely, whereas some public TCRs were present in many individuals. Because counts were too low, under 20 rarely observed V segments, including chromosome 9 orphons, were left out of the earlier analysis of 500 to 750 of the donors. At a false discovery rate of 0.05, a later analysis linked 15,000 to 20,000 TCR beta sequences to specific HLA alleles. A later analysis found that HLA-associated TCR beta chains were more clonally expanded and had lower generation probabilities than equally common non-associated chains.

Source material: PBMCs. The sequence derives from a woman in her thirties or forties in good health and CMV-seronegative. Recombination joined TRBV4-3 with TRBJ2-7, and 7 junctional nucleotides match TRBD1. The CDR3 sequence is CASSQATGKGYEQYF. The DNA sequence follows: TGCGCCAGCAGCCAAGCGACAGGGAAAGGCTACGAGCAGTACTTC.